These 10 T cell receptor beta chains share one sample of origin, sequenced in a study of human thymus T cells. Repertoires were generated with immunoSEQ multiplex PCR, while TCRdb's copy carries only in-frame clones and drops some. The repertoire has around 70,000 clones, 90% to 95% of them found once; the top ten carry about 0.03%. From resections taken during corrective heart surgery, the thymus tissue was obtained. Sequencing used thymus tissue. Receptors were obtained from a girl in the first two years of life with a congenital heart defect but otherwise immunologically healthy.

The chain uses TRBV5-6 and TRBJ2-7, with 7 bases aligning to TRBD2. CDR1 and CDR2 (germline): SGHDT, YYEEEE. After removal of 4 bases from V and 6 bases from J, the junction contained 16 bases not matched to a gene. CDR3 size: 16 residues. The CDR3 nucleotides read TGTGCCAGCAGCCCGTACGGGACTACCGGGGTGGGCGAGCAGTACTTC. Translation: CASSPYGTTGVGEQYF.

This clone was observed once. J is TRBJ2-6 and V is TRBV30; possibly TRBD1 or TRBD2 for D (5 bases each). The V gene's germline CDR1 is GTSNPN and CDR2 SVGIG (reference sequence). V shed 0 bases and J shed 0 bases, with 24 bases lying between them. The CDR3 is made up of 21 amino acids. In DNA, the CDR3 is TGTGCCTGGAGTGTACTGGCTTTCCCGGGACGGACTCTCTCTGGGGCCAACGTCCTGACTTTC. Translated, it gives CAWSVLAFPGRTLSGANVLTF.

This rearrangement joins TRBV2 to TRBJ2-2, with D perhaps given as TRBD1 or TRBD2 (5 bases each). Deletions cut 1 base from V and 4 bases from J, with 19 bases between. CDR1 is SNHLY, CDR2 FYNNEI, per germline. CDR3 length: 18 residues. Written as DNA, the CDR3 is TGTGCCAGCAGTGAAGTCCGGGACCCCCCATTGGGCACCGGGGAGCTGTTTTTT. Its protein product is CASSEVRDPPLGTGELFF.

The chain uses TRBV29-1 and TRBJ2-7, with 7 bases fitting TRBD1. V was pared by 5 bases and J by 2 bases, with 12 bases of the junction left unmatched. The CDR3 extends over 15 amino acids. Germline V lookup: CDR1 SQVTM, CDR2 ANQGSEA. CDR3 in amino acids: CSVSPDRHPAYEQYF. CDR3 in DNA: TGCAGCGTTTCTCCGGACAGGCACCCCGCCTACGAGCAGTACTTC.

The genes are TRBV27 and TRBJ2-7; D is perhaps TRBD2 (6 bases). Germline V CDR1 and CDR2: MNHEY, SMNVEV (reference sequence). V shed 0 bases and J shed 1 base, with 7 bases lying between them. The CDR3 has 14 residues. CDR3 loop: CASSLSGGSYEQYF. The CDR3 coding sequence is TGTGCCAGCAGTTTATCCGGGGGTTCCTACGAGCAGTACTTC.

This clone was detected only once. As DNA, the CDR3 is TGTGCCAGCAGGGGCGGGAGGTCTTTCGAAGATACGCAGTATTTT. Translating it yields CASRGGRSFEDTQYF. This chain links TRBV6-5 with TRBJ2-3; 8 bases are shared with TRBD2. CDR1 and CDR2 (germline): MNHEY, SVGAGI. This CDR3 contains 15 residues. After removal of 6 bases from V and 5 bases from J, the junction contained 10 bases not matched to a gene.

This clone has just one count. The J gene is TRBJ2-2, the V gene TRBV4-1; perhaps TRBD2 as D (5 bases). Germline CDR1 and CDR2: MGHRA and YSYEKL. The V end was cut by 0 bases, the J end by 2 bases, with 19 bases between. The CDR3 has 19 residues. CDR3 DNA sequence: TGCGCCAGCAGCCAAGATGCCCCTTTTGTCGGAGGAAACACCGGGGAGCTGTTTTTT. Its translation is CASSQDAPFVGGNTGELFF.

The CDR3 sequence: CASSVDRVNDNQPQHF. The CDR3 DNA sequence: TGTGCCAGCAGCGTAGACAGGGTAAACGACAATCAGCCCCAGCATTTT. The gene calls are TRBV2 and TRBJ1-5, with 7 nucleotides matching TRBD1. J lost 3 bases, V lost 6 bases, and 11 bases had no gene match. The CDR3 contains 16 residues. Germline CDR1 SNHLY, CDR2 FYNNEI.

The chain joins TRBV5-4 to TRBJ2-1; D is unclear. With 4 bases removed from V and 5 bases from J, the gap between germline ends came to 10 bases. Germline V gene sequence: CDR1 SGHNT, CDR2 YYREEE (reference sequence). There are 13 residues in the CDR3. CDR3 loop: CASSLPMHNEQFF. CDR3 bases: TGTGCCAGCAGCCTCCCAATGCACAATGAGCAGTTCTTC.

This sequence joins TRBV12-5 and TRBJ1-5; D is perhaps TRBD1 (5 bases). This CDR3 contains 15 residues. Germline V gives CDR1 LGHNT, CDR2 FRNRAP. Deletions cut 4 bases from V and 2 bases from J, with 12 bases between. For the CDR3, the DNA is TGTGCTAGTGGTTCCACCGTAGGGGGCAATCAGCCCCAGCATTTT. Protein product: CASGSTVGGNQPQHF.